This T cell receptor (beta chain) was recovered during a study of CD4 T cells in relation to SARS-CoV-2 and coronaviruses. Study context: Shared crossreactive spike epitopes were mapped to their HLA restriction.

Of note for this clone: Its antigen is not identified.

The data were produced by immunoSEQ multiplex PCR, yet TCRdb's version contains in-frame clones alone and is incomplete. The repertoire holds about 64,000 clones, with approximately 94% as singletons. This CDR3 spans 17 amino acids. The V and J ends lost 4 bases and 6 bases, in that order; junction bases with no gene match: 9. Germline CDR1 and CDR2: MNHEY and SMNVEV (reference sequence). Broader study findings: Memory recall responses, not primary responses primed in culture, are what the assay detects. The cross-reactivity analysis covered only spike protein, not other viral proteins. Pre-pandemic and post-infection samples never came from the same donor.

CD4+ T cells from unexposed donors were obtained before the COVID-19 pandemic (2011-2018). Sequencing used naive CD4+ T cells from PBMCs. Subset described: naive CD4+ T cells isolated by negative enrichment. The receptor was isolated from a human donor in good health. V gene TRBV27 combines with J gene TRBJ2-1, with 13 bases fitting TRBD2. The CDR3 sequence is CASSSSGLAGVVNEQFF. CDR3 coding DNA: TGTGCCAGCAGTTCCAGTGGACTAGCGGGAGTTGTCAATGAGCAGTTCTTC.